The 27 T cell receptor beta chains below were found in one sample sequenced in a study of T cell responses to AZD1222 COVID-19 vaccine. TCRdb keeps only in-frame clones here, not all; method: immunoSEQ multiplex PCR. The repertoire consists of about 97,000 clones, with about 89% occurring once and the leading ten covering 7.5%. This sample comprised peripheral blood, obtained on day 0 of AZD1222 vaccination. The receptors were sampled from an adult in good health.

The rearrangement uses TRBV7-2 and TRBJ2-7; D may match TRBD1 or TRBD2 (6 bases each). The germline V gene has CDR1 SGHTA and CDR2 FQGNSA. The CDR3 is 15 residues long. V lost 3 bases, J lost 3 bases, and 15 bases lay in between. The CDR3 sequence is CASSLRPGAGYEQYF. CDR3 bases: TGTGCCAGCAGCTTGAGGCCGGGGGCAGGCTACGAGCAGTACTTC.

This clone was seen once. The V and J genes are TRBV3-1 (or the pseudogene TRBV3-2) and TRBJ2-1; maybe TRBD2 (5 bases). Trimming shortened V by 4 bases and J by 1 base, and 8 bases separated the two germline ends. This CDR3 contains 14 residues. Germline lookup yields CDR1 LGHDT and CDR2 YNNKEL (reference sequence). Here the CDR3 DNA reads TGTGCCAGCAGCCCTCGGGGTTCCTACAATGAGCAGTTCTTC. It encodes CASSPRGSYNEQFF.

This CDR3 reads CASSLSPGETQYF. CDR3 DNA: TGTGCCAGCAGCTTAAGCCCGGGGGAGACCCAGTACTTC. The chain couples TRBV7-2 to TRBJ2-5; D might be TRBD2 (5 bases). From germline, CDR1 is SGHTA and CDR2 FQGNSA. The CDR3 has 13 amino acids. The ends were cut back, 2 bases at V and 5 bases at J, with 9 bases in the middle.

V gene TRBV19 combines with J gene TRBJ2-5; TRBD2 is a possible D gene (6 bases). This CDR3 is 15 amino acids long. Germline V lookup: CDR1 LNHDA, CDR2 SQIVND (reference sequence). The V end lost 5 bases, the J end lost 4 bases, and 17 bases lay between the germline ends. This chain's CDR3 is CASSDRDSKGETQYF. The DNA for the CDR3 is TGTGCCAGTAGTGACCGGGACTCCAAGGGAGAGACCCAGTACTTC. The full variable domain, completed using reference TRBV19 and TRBJ2-5, is DGGITQSPKYLFRKEGQNVTLSCEQNLNHDAMYWYRQDPGQGLRLIYYSQIVNDFQKGDIAEGYSVSREKKESFPLTVTSAQKNPTAFYLCASSDRDSKGETQYFGPGTRLLVL.

The gene calls are TRBV2 and TRBJ2-3; D not resolved. Trimming removed 3 bases from V and 3 bases from J, with 7 bases in between. Germline V gene data show CDR1 as SNHLY and CDR2 as FYNNEI. The CDR3 spans 13 residues. The CDR3 sequence is CASSDRLTDTQYF. Written as DNA, the CDR3 is TGTGCCAGCAGTGATCGCTTGACAGATACGCAGTATTTT.

The rearrangement uses TRBV27 and TRBJ1-4; D is uncertain. The V gene's germline CDR1 is MNHEY and CDR2 SMNVEV (reference sequence). The CDR3 extends over 14 amino acids. V was clipped by 5 bases and J by 6 bases, with 13 bases between them. As DNA, the CDR3 is TGTGCCAGCAGTCTAGATCACGGCGATGAAAAACTGTTTTTT. Translating gives CASSLDHGDEKLFF.

V usage is TRBV5-1 and J usage is TRBJ2-4; possible D gene TRBD2, 6 bases. The germline CDR1 and CDR2 sequences are SGHRS and YFSETQ. The CDR3 loop spans 15 amino acids. V was pared by 5 bases and J by 2 bases, with 14 bases between. The CDR3 loop reads CASRRDLLSKNIQYF. The DNA for the CDR3 is TGCGCCAGCAGGCGGGATCTCCTTTCCAAAAACATTCAGTACTTC. The whole variable domain, filled in from reference TRBV5-1 and TRBJ2-4, reads KAGVTQTPRYLIKTRGQQVTLSCSPISGHRSVSWYQQTPGQGLQFLFEYFSETQRNKGNFPGRFSGRQFSNSRSEMNVSTLELGDSALYLCASRRDLLSKNIQYFGAGTRLSVL.

The sample holds one count of this clone. This chain connects TRBV25-1 to TRBJ1-2; D call uncertain. V gave up 4 bases and J gave up 3 bases, with 12 bases separating them. The CDR3 length is 14 residues. Germline V gene data show CDR1 as MGHDK and CDR2 as SYGVNS. The CDR3 protein is CASSGPRSHYGYTF. The DNA of the CDR3 is TGTGCCAGCAGTGGCCCCCGAAGCCACTATGGCTACACCTTC.

The V call is TRBV11-3, the J call TRBJ2-5, with D possibly being TRBD1 (5 bases). This CDR3 has 13 residues. In germline, CDR1 is SGHNT, CDR2 YENEEA. V lost 5 bases and J lost 5, with 12 bases in between. CDR3 protein: CASSTQGGETQYF. CDR3 sequence (DNA): TGTGCCAGCAGCACCCAGGGTGGGGAGACCCAGTACTTC.

The V call is TRBV3-1 (or the pseudogene TRBV3-2), the J call TRBJ2-1; the match to TRBD1 covers 8 bases. The ends lost 2 bases at V and 8 bases at J; junction bases unmatched: 8. Germline CDR1 reads LGHDT; CDR2 reads YNNKEL (reference sequence). This CDR3 is 15 amino acids long. This CDR3 reads CASSQLQGDIDEQFF. For the CDR3, the DNA is TGTGCCAGCAGCCAATTACAGGGGGATATTGATGAGCAGTTCTTC.

This chain uses TRBV6-1 with TRBJ1-5, with a possible D match to TRBD1 (6 bases). This CDR3 spans 15 amino acids. Germline lookup yields CDR1 MNHNS and CDR2 SASEGT. V gave up 3 bases and J gave up 6 bases, with 15 bases separating them. CDR3 residues: CASSEHGGDGQPQHF. CDR3 bases: TGTGCCAGCAGTGAGCACGGGGGCGACGGTCAGCCCCAGCATTTT.

This clone has more than one count but fewer than ten. J is TRBJ2-2 and V is TRBV7-6; 7 bases match TRBD2. The CDR3 consists of 15 residues. V trimming: 5 bases; J trimming: 6 bases; junction bases outside the gene matches: 9. Germline V CDR1 and CDR2: SGHVS, FNYEAQ. Here the CDR3 DNA reads TGTGCCAGCAGCCCGGGGGGTTTGGGGTCCGGGGAGCTGTTTTTT. Translation gives CASSPGGLGSGELFF.

This clone was found once. The V and J genes are TRBV18 and TRBJ2-6; 7 positions match TRBD1. The CDR3 loop spans 15 amino acids. Germline lookup yields CDR1 KGHSH and CDR2 LQKENI. V was pared by 1 base and J by 8 bases, with 5 bases of the junction left unmatched. As DNA, the CDR3 is TGTGCCAGCTCACCACAGGGGGCAGGGACCAACGTCCTGACTTTC. Translation: CASSPQGAGTNVLTF.

The chain joins TRBV12-2 to TRBJ2-1; the table gives TRBD2 as D, unverified against the DNA. TRBV12-2 constitutes a pseudogene. The CDR3 length is 19 residues. The CDR3 region is CASRLADQRTRTHLDEQFF. CDR3 nucleotide sequence: TGTGCAAGTCGCTTAGCCGACCAACGAACTAGAACGCATTTGGATGAGCAGTTCTTC.

This clone was seen a few times. V gene TRBV3-1 (or the pseudogene TRBV3-2) combines with J gene TRBJ2-7; D is possibly TRBD1 (6 bases). The CDR3 runs 15 residues. Germline V gives CDR1 LGHDT, CDR2 YNNKEL (reference sequence). Trimming stripped 2 bases from V and 0 bases from J, with 11 bases between. Here the CDR3 DNA reads TGTGCCAGCAGCCAAACCCGGACAGCCTCCTACGAGCAGTACTTC. Translated, it gives CASSQTRTASYEQYF.

Concerning this clone: An end of the junction does not agree with germline; a read error may underlie this. The chain links TRBV6-5 to TRBJ1-1; TRBD1 agrees at 8 bases. CDR1 is MNHEY and CDR2 is SVGAGI in the germline V gene. This CDR3 is built from 13 residues. The CDR3 bases are TGTGCCAGCGGTTATCTACAGGGGGATGAAGCTTTCTTT. Translating it yields CASGYLQGDEAFF.

The rearrangement joins TRBV29-1 to TRBJ1-1; D not resolved. Germline values: CDR1 SQVTM, CDR2 ANQGSEA. CDR3 size: 11 residues. The V end lost 0 bases, the J end lost 3 bases, and 2 bases lay between the germline ends. CDR3 DNA sequence: TGCAGCGTTGAAGAGTACACTGAAGCTTTCTTT. This gives the protein CSVEEYTEAFF.

J is TRBJ1-4 and V is TRBV9; D is unclear. V was pared by 4 bases and J by 12 bases, with 16 bases between. Germline V lookup: CDR1 SGDLS, CDR2 YYNGEE. The CDR3 contains 13 residues. The CDR3 region has the DNA TGTGCCAGCAGCCCGGGGAGAGGCACCGAACTGTTTTTT. Translating gives CASSPGRGTELFF.

The V call is TRBV14, the J call TRBJ1-2, with a weak D call TRBD1 (5 bases). Trimming removed 0 bases at V and 2 bases at J, with 16 bases between. The CDR3 runs 17 residues. Germline CDR1 SGHDN, CDR2 FVKESK. Here the CDR3 reads CASSQEVEQGGNYGYTF. The CDR3, as DNA: TGTGCCAGCAGCCAAGAAGTGGAGCAGGGTGGGAACTATGGCTACACCTTC.

The J gene is TRBJ2-2, the V gene TRBV7-8; the match to TRBD2 covers 10 bases. V lost 0 bases and J lost 4; bases outside the gene matches: 5. The germline V gene has CDR1 SGHVS and CDR2 FQNEAQ. This CDR3 spans 17 amino acids. In DNA form, the CDR3 reads TGTGCCAGCAGCTTAGCAACTAGCGGGGCCCTCACCGGGGAGCTGTTTTTT. Translating it yields CASSLATSGALTGELFF.

This sequence joins TRBV12-3 or TRBV12-4 and TRBJ1-2; D may be TRBD1 (5 bases). V was pared by 5 bases and J by 5 bases, with 12 bases between. There are 13 residues in the CDR3. CDR3 coding DNA: TGTGCCAGCAGTAAAGGGACGCAGTATGGCTACACCTTC. As protein: CASSKGTQYGYTF.

V gene TRBV5-5 combines with J gene TRBJ2-6, with a weak D call TRBD2 (6 bases). The CDR3 covers 17 residues. Germline V CDR1 and CDR2: SGHKS, YYEKEE (reference sequence). V was shortened by 4 bases and J by 0 bases, with 14 bases between the two germline ends. Written as DNA, the CDR3 is TGTGCCAGCAGCCGCGCCGGGGGTCCCTCTGGGGCCAACGTCCTGACTTTC. As protein: CASSRAGGPSGANVLTF.

This chain uses TRBV4-2 with TRBJ2-3; D gene unclear. The CDR3 loop spans 16 amino acids. In germline, CDR1 is LGHNA, CDR2 YNFKEQ. The V gene lost 0 bases and the J gene lost 0 bases, with 10 bases spanning the gap. The CDR3 nucleotides read TGTGCCAGCAGCCAAGAAGGCCCTCCTAGCACAGATACGCAGTATTTT. Amino acid sequence: CASSQEGPPSTDTQYF.

This clone was detected a few times. The rearrangement joins TRBV9 to TRBJ1-2; TRBD1 matches 7 bases. The V gene end was trimmed by 3 bases and the J gene end by 0 bases; junction bases not matched to a gene: 11. There are 17 residues in the CDR3. Germline lookup yields CDR1 SGDLS and CDR2 YYNGEE. CDR3 sequence reads: CASSGRYPGQPNYGYTF. CDR3 bases: TGTGCCAGCAGCGGCCGTTATCCGGGACAGCCTAACTATGGCTACACCTTC.

J is TRBJ1-4 and V is TRBV5-1; 9 bases fit TRBD1. Germline V gene lookup returns CDR1 SGHRS and CDR2 YFSETQ. This CDR3 is 15 amino acids long. Trimming removed 4 bases from V and 8 bases from J; junction bases left unmatched: 9. Here the CDR3 reads CASSGGTGISEKLFF. Written as DNA, the CDR3 is TGCGCCAGCAGCGGGGGGACAGGGATTTCGGAAAAACTGTTTTTT. The whole variable domain, filled in from reference TRBV5-1 and TRBJ1-4, reads KAGVTQTPRYLIKTRGQQVTLSCSPISGHRSVSWYQQTPGQGLQFLFEYFSETQRNKGNFPGRFSGRQFSNSRSEMNVSTLELGDSALYLCASSGGTGISEKLFFGSGTQLSVL.

V usage is TRBV7-3 and J usage is TRBJ2-6; D might be TRBD1 (6 bases). This CDR3 spans 18 amino acids. The V gene lost 5 bases and the J gene lost 0 bases, with 17 bases spanning the gap. Germline V CDR1 and CDR2: SGHTA, FQGTGA. This CDR3 is CASSLLTGSISGANVLTF. The CDR3 DNA reads TGTGCCAGCAGCCTTTTGACAGGTTCAATCTCTGGGGCCAACGTCCTGACTTTC.

This chain connects TRBV7-2 to TRBJ2-3; no reliable D call. From germline, CDR1 is SGHTA and CDR2 FQGNSA. Trimming left V 1 base short and J 1 base short, with 6 bases between. This CDR3 region has 14 residues. The chain's CDR3 is CASSLGVGTDTQYF. The CDR3, as DNA: TGTGCCAGCAGCTTAGGGGTGGGCACAGATACGCAGTATTTT.